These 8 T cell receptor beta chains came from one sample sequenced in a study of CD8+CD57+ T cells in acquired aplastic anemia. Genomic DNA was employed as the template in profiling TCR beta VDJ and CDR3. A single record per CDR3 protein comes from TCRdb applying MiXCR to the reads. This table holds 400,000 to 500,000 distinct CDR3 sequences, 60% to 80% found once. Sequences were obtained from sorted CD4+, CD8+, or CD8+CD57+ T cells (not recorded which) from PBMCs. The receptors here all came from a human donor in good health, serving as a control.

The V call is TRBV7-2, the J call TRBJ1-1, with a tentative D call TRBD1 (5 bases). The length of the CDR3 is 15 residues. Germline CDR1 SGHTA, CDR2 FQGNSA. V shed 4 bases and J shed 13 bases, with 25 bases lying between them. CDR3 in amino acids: CASSSRRWGEKLFFF. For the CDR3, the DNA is TGTGCCAGCAGCTCCAGGCGCTGGGGGGAAAAACTGTTTTTCTTT.

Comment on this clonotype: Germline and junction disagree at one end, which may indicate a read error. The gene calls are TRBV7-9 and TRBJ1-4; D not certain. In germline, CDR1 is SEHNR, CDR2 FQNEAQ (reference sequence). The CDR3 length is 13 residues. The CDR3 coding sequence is TGCGGTAGCCGCTTAGGAGGTGGGGAAAAACTGTTTTTT. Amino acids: CGSRLGGGEKLFF.

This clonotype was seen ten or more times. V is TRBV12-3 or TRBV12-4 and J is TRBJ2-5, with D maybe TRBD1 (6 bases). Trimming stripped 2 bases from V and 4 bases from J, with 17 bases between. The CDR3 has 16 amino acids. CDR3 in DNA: TGTGCCAGCAGTTTACGGCCAGGGGATGTTTTAGAGACCCAGTACTTC. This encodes CASSLRPGDVLETQYF.

The CDR3 is CASSETGGTDEQYF. The CDR3 coding sequence is TGTGCCAGTAGTGAGACAGGGGGCACAGACGAGCAGTACTTC. V gene TRBV19 combines with J gene TRBJ2-7; TRBD1 matches 10 bases. Germline V gene data show CDR1 as LNHDA and CDR2 as SQIVND (reference sequence). This CDR3 contains 14 residues. V gave up 5 bases and J gave up 5 bases; unmatched junction bases: 6.

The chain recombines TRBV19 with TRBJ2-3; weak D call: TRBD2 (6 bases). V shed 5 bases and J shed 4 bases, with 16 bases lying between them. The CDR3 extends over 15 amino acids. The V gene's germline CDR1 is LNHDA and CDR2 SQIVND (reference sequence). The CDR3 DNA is TGTGCCAGTAGTCCCGGAGGAGGGCTAGCAGATACGCAGTATTTT. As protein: CASSPGGGLADTQYF.

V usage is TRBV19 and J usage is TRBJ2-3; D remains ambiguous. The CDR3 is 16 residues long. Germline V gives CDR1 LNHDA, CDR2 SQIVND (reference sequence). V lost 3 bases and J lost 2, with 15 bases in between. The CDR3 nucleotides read TGTGCCAGTAGTATTCCCCAGGCCTTCCACACAGATACGCAGTATTTT. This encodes CASSIPQAFHTDTQYF.

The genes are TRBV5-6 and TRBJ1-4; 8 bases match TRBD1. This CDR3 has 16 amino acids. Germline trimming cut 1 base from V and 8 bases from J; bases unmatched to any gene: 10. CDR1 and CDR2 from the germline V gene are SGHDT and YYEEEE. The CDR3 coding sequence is TGTGCCAGCAGCTTGTTTTCAGGGGGCAGCGTAGAAAAACTGTTTTTT. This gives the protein CASSLFSGGSVEKLFF.

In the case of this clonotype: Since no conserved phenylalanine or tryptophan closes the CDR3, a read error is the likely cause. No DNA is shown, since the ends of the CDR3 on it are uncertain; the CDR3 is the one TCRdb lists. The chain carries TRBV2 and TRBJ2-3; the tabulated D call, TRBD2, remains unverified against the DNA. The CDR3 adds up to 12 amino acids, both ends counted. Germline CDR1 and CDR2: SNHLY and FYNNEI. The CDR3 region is CASSVSGASTDT.